A single T cell receptor (beta chain) is shown here with its context. Its antigen remains unidentified. This sample was taken from a study of T cell responses to AZD1222 COVID-19 vaccine. Study outcomes and limitations: Elevations in Spike-specific TCR breadth and depth followed administration of two AZD1222 doses. Unmutated variant regions are reportedly the target of nearly half of TCRs that are spike-specific. The donor group comprised mostly white British people and more females; the analysis possibly underestimated clonal diversity.

The analysis combined second doses at about 4 or about 12 weeks. The germline V gene encodes CDR1 SGHAT and CDR2 FQNNGV. CDR3 length: 14 residues. V shed 2 bases and J 6 bases; nucleotides not matched to a gene: 5. This table comes from immunoSEQ multiplex PCR, and its TCRdb copy is limited to in-frame clones, with some not included. The data hold approximately 110,000 clones, with more than 70% observed a single time. The V call is TRBV11-2, the J call TRBJ2-7; TRBD1 aligns across 9 bases. The specimen was peripheral blood, collected 28 days after the second AZD1222 dose. The TCR was taken from an adult who received the AZD1222 COVID-19 vaccine. CDR3 sequence reads: CASSLLQGAGEQYF. The CDR3 DNA is TGTGCCAGCAGCTTATTACAGGGGGCAGGCGAGCAGTACTTC.